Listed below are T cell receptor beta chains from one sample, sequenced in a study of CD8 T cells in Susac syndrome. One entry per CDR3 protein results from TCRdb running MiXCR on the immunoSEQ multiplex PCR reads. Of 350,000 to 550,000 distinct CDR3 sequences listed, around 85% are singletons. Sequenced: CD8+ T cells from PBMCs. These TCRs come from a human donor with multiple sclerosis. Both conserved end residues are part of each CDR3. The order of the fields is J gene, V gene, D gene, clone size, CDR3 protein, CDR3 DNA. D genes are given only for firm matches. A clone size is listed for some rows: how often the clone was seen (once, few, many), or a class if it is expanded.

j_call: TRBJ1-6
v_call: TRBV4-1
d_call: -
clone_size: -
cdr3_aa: CASTKSWSDGPNSPLHF
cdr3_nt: TGCGCCAGCACAAAGAGTTGGTCCGACGGACCTAATTCACCCCTCCACTTT

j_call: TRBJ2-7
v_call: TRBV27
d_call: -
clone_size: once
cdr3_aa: CASSLSRVGASYEQYF
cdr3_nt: TGTGCCAGCAGTTTATCGCGGGTGGGAGCCTCCTACGAGCAGTACTTC

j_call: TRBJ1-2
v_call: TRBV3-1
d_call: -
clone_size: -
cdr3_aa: CASSQDLGTYGYTF
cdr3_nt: TGTGCCAGCAGCCAAGATCTGGGGACCTATGGCTACACCTTC

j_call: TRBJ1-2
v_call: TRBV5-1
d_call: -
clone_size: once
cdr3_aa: CASSLVAPGASGYTF
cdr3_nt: TGCGCCAGCAGCTTGGTGGCTCCTGGGGCCAGTGGCTACACCTTC

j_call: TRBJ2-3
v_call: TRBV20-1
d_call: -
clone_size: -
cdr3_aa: CSARESVRSTDTQYF
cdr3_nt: TGCAGTGCTAGAGAATCCGTGAGGTCCACAGATACGCAGTATTTT

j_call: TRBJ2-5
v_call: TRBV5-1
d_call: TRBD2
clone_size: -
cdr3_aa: CASSPYLAEETQYF
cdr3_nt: TGCGCCAGCAGCCCGTATCTAGCGGAAGAGACCCAGTACTTC

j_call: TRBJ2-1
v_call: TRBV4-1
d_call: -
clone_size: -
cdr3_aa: CASSQGRNNEQFF
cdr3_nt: TGCGCCAGCAGCCAAGGCAGAAACAATGAGCAGTTCTTC

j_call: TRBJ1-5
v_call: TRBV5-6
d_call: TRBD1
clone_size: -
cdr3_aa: CASSLAGGGNQPQHF
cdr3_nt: TGTGCCAGCAGCTTGGCAGGGGGCGGCAATCAGCCCCAGCATTTT

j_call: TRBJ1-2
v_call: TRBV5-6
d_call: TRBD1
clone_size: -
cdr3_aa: CASRLGGAVGYTF
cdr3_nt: TGTGCCAGCAGGTTAGGGGGCGCAGTTGGCTACACCTTC

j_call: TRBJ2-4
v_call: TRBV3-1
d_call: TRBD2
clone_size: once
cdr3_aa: CASSLSGRNIQYF
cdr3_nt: TGTGCCAGCAGCCTAAGCGGGAGAAACATTCAGTACTTC

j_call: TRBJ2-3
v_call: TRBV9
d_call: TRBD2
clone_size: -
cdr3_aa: CASSVADTSAYGTDTQYF
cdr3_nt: TGTGCCAGCAGCGTAGCCGATACTAGCGCCTACGGCACAGATACGCAGTATTTT

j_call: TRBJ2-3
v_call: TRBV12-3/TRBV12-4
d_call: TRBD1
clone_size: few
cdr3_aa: CASSLPGQGTDTQYF
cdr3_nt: TGTGCCAGCAGTTTACCGGGACAGGGAACAGATACGCAGTATTTT

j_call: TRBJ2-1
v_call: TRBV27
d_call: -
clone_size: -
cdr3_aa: CASSLLAGDDEQFF
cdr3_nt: TGTGCCAGCAGTTTATTGGCCGGGGACGATGAGCAGTTCTTC

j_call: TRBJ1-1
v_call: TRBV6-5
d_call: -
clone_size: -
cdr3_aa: CASSQLTEGEAFF
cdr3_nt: TGTGCCAGCAGTCAGCTCACCGAGGGTGAAGCTTTCTTT

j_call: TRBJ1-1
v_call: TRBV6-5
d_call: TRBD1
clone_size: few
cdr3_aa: CASRTGGLNTEAFF
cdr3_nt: TGTGCCAGCCGGACAGGGGGCTTGAACACTGAAGCTTTCTTT

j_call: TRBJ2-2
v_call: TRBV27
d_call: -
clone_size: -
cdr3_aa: CASSWRAGELFF
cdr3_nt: TGTGCCAGCAGTTGGAGAGCCGGGGAGCTGTTTTTT

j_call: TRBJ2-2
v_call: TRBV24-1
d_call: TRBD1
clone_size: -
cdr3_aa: CATSDSGTEEDTGELFF
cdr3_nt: TGTGCCACCAGTGATTCCGGGACAGAGGAGGACACCGGGGAGCTGTTTTTT

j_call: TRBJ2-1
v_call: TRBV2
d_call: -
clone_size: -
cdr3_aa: CASSGMGRLNEQFF
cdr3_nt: TGTGCCAGCAGTGGGATGGGCAGGCTTAATGAGCAGTTCTTC

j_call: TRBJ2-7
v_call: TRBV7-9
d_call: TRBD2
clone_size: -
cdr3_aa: CASSPKAGSYEQYF
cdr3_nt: TGTGCCAGCAGTCCAAAAGCGGGGAGCTACGAGCAGTACTTC